These 18 T cell receptor beta chains share one sample of origin, sequenced in a study of Ad26.COV2.S vaccination and SARS-CoV-2 variants. Libraries were prepared by immunoSEQ multiplex PCR; TCRdb keeps only in-frame clonotypes and omits some of them. The top ten hold 9% to 15% of the sample, which has 400,000 to 450,000 clones, 90% seen once. Treatment described: roughly 19 received Ad26.COV2.S at low or high dose, single or two shots; a few received placebo; per-sample allocation not given. The samples were gathered on day 63 after the first injection of vaccine or placebo. The sample was peripheral blood, taken in a trial of Ad26.COV2.S vaccine versus placebo. The receptor set was obtained from a person between 18 and 59 years old who received the Ad26.COV2.S COVID-19 vaccine or a placebo.

The gene calls are TRBV11-2 and TRBJ1-3; D ambiguous. Trimming left V 1 base short and J 7 bases short, with 8 bases between. The CDR3 is made up of 13 amino acids. Germline V CDR1 and CDR2: SGHAT, FQNNGV. The DNA for the CDR3 is TGTGCCAGCAGCTTAGCCCAGAGGAACACCATATATTTT. Protein product: CASSLAQRNTIYF.

The rearrangement uses TRBV5-1 and TRBJ1-4; possibly TRBD1 for D (6 bases). The CDR3 contains 14 residues. Trimming stripped 4 bases from V and 8 bases from J, with 15 bases between. CDR1 is SGHRS, CDR2 YFSETQ, per germline. Here the CDR3 DNA reads TGCGCCAGCAGCCGAGGGGGAGTGAACGAAAAACTGTTTTTT. Translation gives CASSRGGVNEKLFF.

V gene TRBV5-1 combines with J gene TRBJ2-7; 8 bases are a match to TRBD1. Germline V CDR1 and CDR2: SGHRS, YFSETQ. This CDR3 has 15 residues. V shed 1 base, J shed 1 base, and the junction held 4 bases outside the gene matches. The CDR3 here is CASSLQGAKSYEQYF. CDR3 DNA: TGCGCCAGCAGCTTGCAGGGGGCGAAGTCCTACGAGCAGTACTTC.

The chain is built from TRBV5-4 and TRBJ1-2; no reliable D call. Trimming took 2 bases from V and 7 from J, leaving 12 bases between them. Germline-derived CDR1 and CDR2 are SGHNT and YYREEE (reference sequence). The CDR3 contains 13 residues. This chain's CDR3 is CASSLSVISGYTF. The DNA of the CDR3 is TGTGCCAGCAGCTTAAGTGTAATATCTGGCTACACCTTC. The whole variable domain, filled in from reference TRBV5-4 and TRBJ1-2, reads ETGVTQSPTHLIKTRGQQVTLRCSSQSGHNTVSWYQQALGQGPQFIFQYYREEENGRGNFPPRFSGLQFPNYSSELNVNALELDDSALYLCASSLSVISGYTFGSGTRLTVV.

The chain links TRBV7-6 to TRBJ2-7; 12 bases align to TRBD2. Trimming removed 5 bases from V and 5 bases from J; junction bases left unmatched: 10. CDR1 and CDR2 from the germline V gene are SGHVS and FNYEAQ. The CDR3 is 16 amino acids. CDR3 bases: TGTGCCAGCAGCGCCGGTCTGACTAGCGGGAGTCACGAGCAGTACTTC. This encodes CASSAGLTSGSHEQYF. The full variable domain, its missing parts supplied by reference TRBV7-6 and TRBJ2-7, is GAGVSQSPRYKVTKRGQDVALRCDPISGHVSLYWYRQALGQGPEFLTYFNYEAQQDKSGLPNDRFSAERPEGSISTLTIQRTEQRDSAMYRCASSAGLTSGSHEQYFGPGTRLTVT.

The chain combines TRBV4-1 with TRBJ2-5; no firm D call. The V gene lost 0 bases and the J gene lost 2 bases, with 7 bases spanning the gap. Per the germline V gene, CDR1 is MGHRA and CDR2 is YSYEKL. The CDR3 runs to 14 residues. The CDR3 reads CASSQEGIQETQYF. Written as DNA, the CDR3 is TGCGCCAGCAGCCAAGAAGGCATACAAGAGACCCAGTACTTC.

This clone was detected only a few times. The rearrangement links TRBV18 to TRBJ2-3, with D uncertain. This CDR3 comprises 15 residues. Trimming pared 2 bases from V and 2 bases from J, leaving 11 bases between. In germline, CDR1 is KGHSH, CDR2 LQKENI. The CDR3 loop reads CASSPRSEATDTQYF. CDR3 sequence (DNA): TGTGCCAGCTCACCAAGGTCTGAGGCCACAGATACGCAGTATTTT.

This clone appeared a few times. The gene calls are TRBV16 and TRBJ1-5, with 7 bases matching TRBD1. The CDR3 consists of 16 residues. Losses at the gene ends were 3 bases for V and 2 bases for J; bases not matched to a gene: 7. Germline CDR1 and CDR2: KGHSY and FQNENV. CDR3 region: CASSHLTTGGNQPQHF. CDR3 DNA: TGTGCCAGCAGCCACCTAACCACAGGGGGCAATCAGCCCCAGCATTTT.

This clone has only one observation. The J gene is TRBJ2-1, the V gene TRBV9, with 8 nucleotides matching TRBD2. CDR3 length: 15 residues. The trim removed 6 bases at V and 1 base at J, leaving 6 bases unmatched. The germline gives CDR1 SGDLS, CDR2 YYNGEE. The CDR3 DNA is TGTGCCAGCACCCCGCGGGAGGCGTCCTACAATGAGCAGTTCTTC. This sequence encodes CASTPREASYNEQFF. Supplemented by reference TRBV9 and TRBJ2-1, the full variable domain reads DSGVTQTPKHLITATGQRVTLRCSPRSGDLSVYWYQQSLDQGLQFLIQYYNGEERAKGNILERFSAQQFPDLHSELNLSSLELGDSALYFCASTPREASYNEQFFGPGTRLTVL.

This chain connects TRBV2 to TRBJ2-3; D is perhaps TRBD1 or TRBD2 (5 bases each). The V end was cut by 4 bases, the J end by 3 bases, with 17 bases between. The germline CDR1 and CDR2 sequences are SNHLY and FYNNEI. CDR3 size: 16 residues. Written as DNA, the CDR3 is TGTGCCAGCAGTGGAGGGGCAGGGTCGGCGACAGATACGCAGTATTTT. Its translation is CASSGGAGSATDTQYF.

Here the CDR3 DNA reads TGCAGCGGCGACTATGCGGGGCGCAATGAGCAGTTCTTC. Translating gives CSGDYAGRNEQFF. The J gene is TRBJ2-1, the V gene TRBV29-1; D is perhaps TRBD2 (6 bases). This CDR3 region has 13 residues. V shed 7 bases and J shed 6 bases, with 16 bases lying between them. Germline V lookup: CDR1 SQVTM, CDR2 ANQGSEA.

The chain couples TRBV7-9 to TRBJ2-2, with D possibly matching TRBD2 (5 bases). The CDR3 contains 16 residues. Germline V gene sequence: CDR1 SEHNR, CDR2 FQNEAQ (reference sequence). V was pared by 1 base and J by 6 bases, with 15 bases between. The CDR3 nucleotides read TGTGCCAGCAGCTTAGTTGCGTGGGAGTCACCCGGGGAGCTGTTTTTT. Residues: CASSLVAWESPGELFF.

V and J are TRBV10-2 and TRBJ2-5; 7 bases agree with TRBD2. The length of the CDR3 is 14 residues. The germline gives CDR1 WSHSY, CDR2 SAAADI. J lost 1 base, V lost 5 bases, and 4 bases had no gene match. CDR3 DNA: TGCGCCAGCAGTTGGGGGAGGGCCCAAGAGACCCAGTACTTC. It is translated as CASSWGRAQETQYF.

The V and J genes are TRBV5-4 and TRBJ2-2; 7 nucleotides agree with TRBD1. The CDR3 extends over 15 amino acids. The V segment lost 4 bases and the J segment 4 bases; nucleotides outside the gene matches: 7. In germline, CDR1 is SGHNT, CDR2 YYREEE (reference sequence). Here the CDR3 DNA reads TGTGCCAGCAGCCCCCGACAGGGACGCACCGGGGAGCTGTTTTTT. Translated, it gives CASSPRQGRTGELFF.

This clone was recorded a few times. V usage is TRBV30 and J usage is TRBJ2-7, with 7 nucleotides matching TRBD1. The germline V gene has CDR1 GTSNPN and CDR2 SVGIG (reference sequence). This CDR3 is built from 13 residues. Trimming took 2 bases from V and 2 from J; bases not matched to a gene: 3. CDR3 nucleotide sequence: TGTGCCTGGAGTTTGGGACAGCCCTACGAGCAGTACTTC. Protein sequence: CAWSLGQPYEQYF.

The chain uses TRBV5-1 and TRBJ2-1, with TRBD2 matching 9 bases. The junction had 11 bases not matched to a gene; V was cut back by 5 bases and J by 8 bases. Per germline, CDR1 SGHRS and CDR2 YFSETQ. The CDR3 covers 15 residues. As DNA, the CDR3 is TGCGCCAGCAGAAGGTGGCGGGAGGGCCGGTATGAGCAGTTCTTC. This gives the protein CASRRWREGRYEQFF.

The genes are TRBV27 and TRBJ2-3; possibly TRBD1 or TRBD2 for D (5 bases each). V gave up 2 bases and J gave up 0 bases, with 12 bases separating them. Per germline, CDR1 MNHEY and CDR2 SMNVEV (reference sequence). The CDR3 contains 16 residues. The CDR3 sequence is CASSLEGRHSTDTQYF. The DNA of the CDR3 is TGTGCCAGCAGTTTAGAGGGACGACATAGCACAGATACGCAGTATTTT.

The chain uses TRBV4-1 and TRBJ2-1; D is unresolved. The germline V gene encodes CDR1 MGHRA and CDR2 YSYEKL. V lost 0 bases and J lost 5, with 14 bases in between. This CDR3 is built from 16 residues. In nucleotides, the CDR3 is TGCGCCAGCAGCCAAGAACGCCTCTCGGCCGACAATGAGCAGTTCTTC. Translation: CASSQERLSADNEQFF.